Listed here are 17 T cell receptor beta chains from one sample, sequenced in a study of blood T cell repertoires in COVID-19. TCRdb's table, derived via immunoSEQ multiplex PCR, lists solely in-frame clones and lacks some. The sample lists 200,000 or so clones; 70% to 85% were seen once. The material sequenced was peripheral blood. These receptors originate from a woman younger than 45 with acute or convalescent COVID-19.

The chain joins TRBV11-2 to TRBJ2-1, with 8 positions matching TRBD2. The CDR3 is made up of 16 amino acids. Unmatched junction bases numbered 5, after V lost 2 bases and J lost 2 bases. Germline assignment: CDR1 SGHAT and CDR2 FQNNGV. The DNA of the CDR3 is TGTGCCAGCAGCTTAAGCGGGGGCCAGGCCTACAATGAGCAGTTCTTC. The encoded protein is CASSLSGGQAYNEQFF.

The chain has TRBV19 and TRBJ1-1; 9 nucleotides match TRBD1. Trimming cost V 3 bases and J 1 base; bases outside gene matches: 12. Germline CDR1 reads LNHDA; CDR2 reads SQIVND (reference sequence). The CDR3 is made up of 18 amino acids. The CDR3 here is CASSMIPGQGLKNTEAFF. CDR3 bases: TGTGCCAGTAGTATGATCCCGGGACAGGGCCTGAAGAACACTGAAGCTTTCTTT.

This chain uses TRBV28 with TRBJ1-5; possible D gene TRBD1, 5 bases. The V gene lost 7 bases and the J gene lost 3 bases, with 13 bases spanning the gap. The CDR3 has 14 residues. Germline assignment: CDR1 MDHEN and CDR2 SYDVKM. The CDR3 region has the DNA TGTGCCAGCACACTCACAGGTCCCAATCAGCCCCAGCATTTT. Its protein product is CASTLTGPNQPQHF. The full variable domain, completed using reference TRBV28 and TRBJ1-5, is DVKVTQSSRYLVKRTGEKVFLECVQDMDHENMFWYRQDPGLGLRLIYFSYDVKMKEKGDIPEGYSVSREKKERFSLILESASTNQTSMYLCASTLTGPNQPQHFGDGTRLSIL.

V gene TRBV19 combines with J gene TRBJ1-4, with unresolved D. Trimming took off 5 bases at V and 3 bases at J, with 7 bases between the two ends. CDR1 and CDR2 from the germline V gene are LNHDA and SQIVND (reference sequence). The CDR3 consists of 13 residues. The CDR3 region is CASSASANEKLFF. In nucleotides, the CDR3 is TGTGCCAGTAGTGCGTCGGCTAATGAAAAACTGTTTTTT.

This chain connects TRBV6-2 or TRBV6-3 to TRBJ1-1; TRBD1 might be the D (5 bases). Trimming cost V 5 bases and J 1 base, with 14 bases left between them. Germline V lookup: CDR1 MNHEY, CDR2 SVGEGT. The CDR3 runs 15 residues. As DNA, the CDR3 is TGTGCCAGCAGTGACTGGACATTTAAGAACACTGAAGCTTTCTTT. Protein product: CASSDWTFKNTEAFF.

The chain's CDR3 is CASSVVGLTSTDTQYF. In DNA form, the CDR3 reads TGTGCCAGCAGCGTAGTTGGACTAACGAGCACAGATACGCAGTATTTT. The chain joins TRBV9 to TRBJ2-3, with TRBD2 as a possible D gene (6 bases). The CDR3 sequence is 16 residues long. V lost 0 bases to trimming and J lost 0 bases, with 11 bases between them. CDR1 and CDR2 from the germline V gene are SGDLS and YYNGEE.

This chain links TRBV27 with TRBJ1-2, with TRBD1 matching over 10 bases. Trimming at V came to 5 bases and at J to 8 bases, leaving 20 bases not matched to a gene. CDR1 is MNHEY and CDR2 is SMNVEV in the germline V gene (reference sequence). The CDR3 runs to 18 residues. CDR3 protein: CASSHIFGGQGNGAGYTF. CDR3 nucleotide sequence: TGTGCCAGCAGTCATATCTTCGGGGGACAGGGGAATGGAGCGGGCTACACCTTC.

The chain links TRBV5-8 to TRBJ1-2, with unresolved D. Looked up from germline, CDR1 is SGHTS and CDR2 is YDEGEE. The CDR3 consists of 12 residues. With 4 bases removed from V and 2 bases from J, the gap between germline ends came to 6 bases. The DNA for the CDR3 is TGTGCCAGCAGCCCCAGGAACTATGGCTACACCTTC. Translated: CASSPRNYGYTF. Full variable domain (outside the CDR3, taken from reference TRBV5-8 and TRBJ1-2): EAGVTQSPTHLIKTRGQQATLRCSPISGHTSVYWYQQALGLGLQFLLWYDEGEERNRGNFPPRFSGRQFPNYSSELNVNALELEDSALYLCASSPRNYGYTFGSGTRLTVV.

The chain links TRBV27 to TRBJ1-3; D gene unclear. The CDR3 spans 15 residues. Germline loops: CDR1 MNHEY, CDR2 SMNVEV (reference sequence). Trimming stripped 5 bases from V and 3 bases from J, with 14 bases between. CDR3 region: CASSSGLGGGNTIYF. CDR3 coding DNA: TGTGCCAGCAGTAGCGGGCTTGGCGGTGGAAACACCATATATTTT.

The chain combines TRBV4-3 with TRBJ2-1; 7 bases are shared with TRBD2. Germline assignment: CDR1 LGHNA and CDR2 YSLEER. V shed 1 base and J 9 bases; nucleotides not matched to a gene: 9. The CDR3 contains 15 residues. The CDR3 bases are TGCGCCAGCAGCCAAGGGGCAGGGAGGGGAGCTGAGCAGTTCTTC. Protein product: CASSQGAGRGAEQFF.

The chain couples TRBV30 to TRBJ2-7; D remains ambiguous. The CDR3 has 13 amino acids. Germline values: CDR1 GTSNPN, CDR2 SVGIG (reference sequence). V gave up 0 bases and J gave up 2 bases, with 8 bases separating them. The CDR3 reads CAWSVDLAYEQYF. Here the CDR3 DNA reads TGTGCCTGGAGTGTCGACTTGGCCTACGAGCAGTACTTC.

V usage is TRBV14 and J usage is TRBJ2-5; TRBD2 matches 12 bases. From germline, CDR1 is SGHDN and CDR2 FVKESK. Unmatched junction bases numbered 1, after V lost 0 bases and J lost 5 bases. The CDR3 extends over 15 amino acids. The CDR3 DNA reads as TGTGCCAGCAGCCAAGATCTAGCGGGAGGGGAGACCCAGTACTTC. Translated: CASSQDLAGGETQYF.

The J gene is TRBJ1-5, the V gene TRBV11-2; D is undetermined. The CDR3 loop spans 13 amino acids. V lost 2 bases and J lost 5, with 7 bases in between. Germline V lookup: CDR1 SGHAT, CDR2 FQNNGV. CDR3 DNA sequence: TGTGCCAGCAGCTTATGGCGGGATCAGCCCCAGCATTTT. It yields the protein CASSLWRDQPQHF.

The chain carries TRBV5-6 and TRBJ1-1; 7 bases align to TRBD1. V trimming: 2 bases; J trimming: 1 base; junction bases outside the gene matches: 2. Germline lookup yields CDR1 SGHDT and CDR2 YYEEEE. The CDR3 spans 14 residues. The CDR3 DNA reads TGTGCCAGCAGCTTCCGGGACAGGAACACTGAAGCTTTCTTT. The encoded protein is CASSFRDRNTEAFF.

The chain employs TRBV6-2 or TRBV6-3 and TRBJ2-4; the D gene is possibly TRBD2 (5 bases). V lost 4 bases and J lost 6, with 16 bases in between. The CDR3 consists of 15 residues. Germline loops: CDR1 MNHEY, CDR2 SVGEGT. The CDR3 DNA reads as TGTGCCAGCAGTTGGCCGGGCAGCGGAGGAAACATTCAGTACTTC. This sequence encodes CASSWPGSGGNIQYF.

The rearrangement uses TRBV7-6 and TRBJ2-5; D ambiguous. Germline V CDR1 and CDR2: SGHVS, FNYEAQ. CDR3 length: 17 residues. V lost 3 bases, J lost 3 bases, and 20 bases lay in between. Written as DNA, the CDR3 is TGTGCCAGCAGCTTTTTGTCTCATGCGGCTATTGAAGAGACCCAGTACTTC. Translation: CASSFLSHAAIEETQYF.

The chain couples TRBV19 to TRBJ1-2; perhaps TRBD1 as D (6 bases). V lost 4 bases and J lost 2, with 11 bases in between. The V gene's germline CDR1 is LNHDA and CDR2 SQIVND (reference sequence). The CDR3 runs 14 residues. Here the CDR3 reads CASSNPDRNYGYTF. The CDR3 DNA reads TGTGCCAGTAGTAACCCCGACAGGAACTATGGCTACACCTTC.